This is a list of T cell receptor beta chains from one sample in a study of CD8 T cells in ankylosing spondylitis. In TCRdb, the 5' RACE reads were re-called with MiXCR into one record per CDR3 protein. The profile covers 300,000 to 400,000 distinct CDR3 sequences, with around 24% appearing a single time and approximately 16% taken by the ten largest. The sequenced sample consisted of blood, either unsorted or a sorted T cell fraction (not recorded which). All receptors come from a male donor with ankylosing spondylitis. The conserved cysteine and the conserved F or W are not part of the CDR3 here. Each record gives: V gene, clone size, J gene, CDR3 protein. Clone size is stated in some rows and not others, as once, few, many or a class when expanded.

V gene: TRBV19
clone size: -
J gene: TRBJ1-5
CDR3 protein: ASSTGQEVQPQH

V gene: TRBV7-3
clone size: -
J gene: TRBJ2-6
CDR3 protein: ASSSTRFDSGANVLT

V gene: TRBV9
clone size: few
J gene: TRBJ2-1
CDR3 protein: ASSRSGQTGYNEQF

V gene: TRBV5-8
clone size: -
J gene: TRBJ2-7
CDR3 protein: ASSSQTRAATYEQY

V gene: TRBV20-1
clone size: -
J gene: TRBJ2-7
CDR3 protein: SALNQLGPFSYEQY

V gene: TRBV7-3
clone size: -
J gene: TRBJ2-3
CDR3 protein: ASSLSRNTDTQY

V gene: TRBV20-1
clone size: many
J gene: TRBJ2-3
CDR3 protein: SLGLAGNTDTQY

V gene: TRBV28
clone size: few
J gene: TRBJ1-2
CDR3 protein: ASSSSPSDGYT

V gene: TRBV28
clone size: -
J gene: TRBJ1-3
CDR3 protein: ASSGPIEAGNTIY

V gene: TRBV28
clone size: few
J gene: TRBJ2-7
CDR3 protein: ASSLWTSGTHEQY

V gene: TRBV10-3
clone size: -
J gene: TRBJ1-6
CDR3 protein: AISGGRDNSPLH

V gene: TRBV7-2
clone size: -
J gene: TRBJ2-7
CDR3 protein: ASSLGLMPYEQY

V gene: TRBV7-2
clone size: once
J gene: TRBJ1-2
CDR3 protein: ASSWGAGRGYT

V gene: TRBV7-9
clone size: -
J gene: TRBJ1-4
CDR3 protein: ASSSQETNEKLF

V gene: TRBV6-5
clone size: -
J gene: TRBJ2-5
CDR3 protein: ASSSTALAGDETQY

V gene: TRBV18
clone size: few
J gene: TRBJ2-7
CDR3 protein: ASSPMPTGLGEQY

V gene: TRBV7-9
clone size: many
J gene: TRBJ2-2
CDR3 protein: ASSTEDWVIKLF

V gene: TRBV5-6
clone size: few
J gene: TRBJ2-7
CDR3 protein: ASSWDRVYEQY

V gene: TRBV5-1
clone size: few
J gene: TRBJ2-2
CDR3 protein: ASSLNTPDTGELF

V gene: TRBV7-7
clone size: few
J gene: TRBJ2-7
CDR3 protein: ASSQQERSEQY

V gene: TRBV5-6
clone size: -
J gene: TRBJ1-2
CDR3 protein: ASRTGTGGFGYT

V gene: TRBV7-2
clone size: few
J gene: TRBJ2-1
CDR3 protein: ASSVSGTSGYNEQF

V gene: TRBV6-4
clone size: few
J gene: TRBJ1-1
CDR3 protein: ASSDSGRVAF

V gene: TRBV2
clone size: few
J gene: TRBJ1-2
CDR3 protein: ASILDRADYGYT

V gene: TRBV7-6
clone size: few
J gene: TRBJ2-5
CDR3 protein: ASRPTGSSGQETQY

V gene: TRBV4-3
clone size: few
J gene: TRBJ2-7
CDR3 protein: ASSQAYRTVSYEQY

V gene: TRBV29-1
clone size: few
J gene: TRBJ2-7
CDR3 protein: SVKHSSYEQY

V gene: TRBV5-5
clone size: -
J gene: TRBJ1-5
CDR3 protein: ASSLSHSNQPQH

V gene: TRBV29-1
clone size: -
J gene: TRBJ1-1
CDR3 protein: SPIRGNGD

V gene: TRBV20-1
clone size: -
J gene: TRBJ2-7
CDR3 protein: SARNGHRTYEQY

V gene: TRBV7-2
clone size: few
J gene: TRBJ2-2
CDR3 protein: ASSFGGWDTGELF

V gene: TRBV7-2
clone size: -
J gene: TRBJ2-3
CDR3 protein: ASSRQGLNTESQY

V gene: TRBV7-2
clone size: few
J gene: TRBJ1-6
CDR3 protein: ASSLRTAGYNSPLH

V gene: TRBV20-1
clone size: -
J gene: TRBJ2-3
CDR3 protein: SARGQSTDTQY

V gene: TRBV7-9
clone size: -
J gene: TRBJ2-2
CDR3 protein: ASSWGQGAGELF

V gene: TRBV5-1
clone size: many
J gene: TRBJ2-1
CDR3 protein: ASSLLVDGGFGNEQF

V gene: TRBV4-2
clone size: -
J gene: TRBJ1-2
CDR3 protein: ASSRSNTGFYGYT

V gene: TRBV28
clone size: few
J gene: TRBJ2-4
CDR3 protein: ASSSLYIQY

V gene: TRBV20-1
clone size: -
J gene: TRBJ2-2
CDR3 protein: SASSGGDGELF

V gene: TRBV29-1
clone size: many
J gene: TRBJ2-1
CDR3 protein: SVEDLLAGGVSEQF

V gene: TRBV20-1
clone size: few
J gene: TRBJ1-2
CDR3 protein: SALRVNYGYT

V gene: TRBV7-6
clone size: -
J gene: TRBJ1-1
CDR3 protein: ASSQEGARTEAF